These 20 T cell receptor beta chains were all obtained from the same sample, sequenced in a study of blood T cell repertoires in COVID-19. Using immunoSEQ multiplex PCR, the repertoire was profiled, and TCRdb retains in-frame clones only, with some absent. The table lists about 190,000 clones, roughly 77% of them singletons. Sequenced input: PBMCs or T cells enriched from blood (not recorded which). The receptors originated from a woman aged 45-65 years with acute COVID-19.

This sequence joins TRBV5-8 and TRBJ1-5; the D is unclear. Trimming pared 4 bases from V and 0 bases from J, leaving 11 bases between. This CDR3 has 15 residues. Germline CDR1 and CDR2: SGHTS and YDEGEE. The CDR3 protein is CASSVGSYSNQPQHF. CDR3 DNA sequence: TGTGCCAGCAGCGTAGGGAGTTATAGCAATCAGCCCCAGCATTTT.

The chain uses TRBV10-3 and TRBJ1-3; TRBD1 might be the D (5 bases). Germline CDR1 ENHRY, CDR2 SYGVKD. With 0 bases removed from V and 0 bases from J, the gap between germline ends came to 18 bases. The CDR3 loop spans 19 amino acids. The CDR3 sequence is CAISESLGGAATSGNTIYF. Written as DNA, the CDR3 is TGTGCCATCAGTGAGTCGCTCGGAGGGGCCGCCACCTCTGGAAACACCATATATTTT.

The chain is built from TRBV20-1 and TRBJ1-5; possibly TRBD1 for D (6 bases). Germline lookup yields CDR1 DFQATT and CDR2 SNEGSKA (reference sequence). The V gene lost 3 bases and the J gene lost 5 bases, with 17 bases spanning the gap. The CDR3 is 15 residues long. CDR3 in amino acids: CSASTYRVLDQPQHF. CDR3 sequence (DNA): TGCAGTGCTAGTACGTACAGGGTGCTCGATCAGCCCCAGCATTTT.

This clone has only one observation. The V call is TRBV11-2, the J call TRBJ1-2, with a tentative D call TRBD1 (5 bases). The CDR3 is 13 amino acids. V was trimmed by 1 base and J by 6 bases, leaving 9 bases between them. The V gene's germline CDR1 is SGHAT and CDR2 FQNNGV. The CDR3 DNA sequence: TGTGCCAGCAGCTTAGGCAGGGTTGATGGCTACACCTTC. Translated: CASSLGRVDGYTF.

V gene TRBV5-6 combines with J gene TRBJ2-2; TRBD2 aligns across 11 bases. The CDR3 has 17 amino acids. The J segment lost 3 bases and the V segment lost 2 bases, leaving 6 bases of the junction unmatched. Germline-derived CDR1 and CDR2 are SGHDT and YYEEEE. The CDR3 nucleotides are TGTGCCAGCAGCTTATTAGCGGGGGGGCGAGACACCGGGGAGCTGTTTTTT. Protein: CASSLLAGGRDTGELFF. Using reference TRBV5-6 and TRBJ2-2 for the parts outside the CDR3, the full variable domain is DAGVTQSPTHLIKTRGQQVTLRCSPKSGHDTVSWYQQALGQGPQFIFQYYEEEERQRGNFPDRFSGHQFPNYSSELNVNALLLGDSALYLCASSLLAGGRDTGELFFGEGSRLTVL.

The gene calls are TRBV28 and TRBJ1-1, with D uncertain. V dropped 2 bases and J dropped 1 base, with 11 bases sitting between them. Germline values: CDR1 MDHEN, CDR2 SYDVKM. The CDR3 contains 15 residues. CDR3 in DNA: TGTGCCAGCAGTTTACACAAGGCGGGGAACACTGAAGCTTTCTTT. It is translated as CASSLHKAGNTEAFF.

This chain uses TRBV4-3 with TRBJ1-1, with D uncertain. The CDR3 length is 13 residues. V was shortened by 4 bases and J by 2 bases, with 8 bases between the two germline ends. Germline CDR1 LGHNA, CDR2 YSLEER. CDR3 sequence (DNA): TGCGCCAGCAGCCTCGGTCTCAACACTGAAGCTTTCTTT. Translated: CASSLGLNTEAFF.

There are a few counts of this clone. The V gene is TRBV6-2 or TRBV6-3, the J gene TRBJ1-1, with TRBD1 matching over 11 bases. Trimming at V came to 5 bases and at J to 1 base, leaving 9 bases not matched to a gene. Germline assignment: CDR1 MNHEY and CDR2 SVGEGT. The length of the CDR3 is 17 residues. CDR3 protein: CASSPGTGGGKNTEAFF. DNA of the CDR3: TGTGCCAGCAGTCCCGGGACAGGGGGAGGGAAGAACACTGAAGCTTTCTTT.

This chain connects TRBV28 to TRBJ1-6, with TRBD1 as a possible D gene (6 bases). Germline V gene lookup returns CDR1 MDHEN and CDR2 SYDVKM. Trimming stripped 10 bases from V and 6 bases from J, with 22 bases between. The CDR3 consists of 16 residues. CDR3 in amino acids: CATLAWGRGLNSPLHF. CDR3 nucleotides: TGTGCCACCTTGGCCTGGGGGCGGGGGCTTAATTCACCCCTCCACTTT.

The rearrangement links TRBV10-2 to TRBJ2-5; 8 bases fit TRBD2. The germline V gene has CDR1 WSHSY and CDR2 SAAADI. The CDR3 loop spans 15 amino acids. Losses at the gene ends were 7 bases for V and 2 bases for J; bases not matched to a gene: 9. CDR3 sequence reads: CASKAGAGLQETQYF. The CDR3 bases are TGCGCCAGCAAAGCGGGGGCCGGATTACAAGAGACCCAGTACTTC.

As for this clone: This specimen includes other DNA sequences encoding the same CDR3. The chain combines TRBV5-5 with TRBJ1-1; D not certain. The germline V gene encodes CDR1 SGHKS and CDR2 YYEKEE (reference sequence). CDR3 length equals 12 residues. Between the trimmed V and J ends, which lost 4 bases and 6 bases, there was a span of 10 bases. CDR3 sequence: CASSPSGAEAFF. Written as DNA, the CDR3 is TGTGCCAGCAGCCCGTCAGGCGCTGAAGCTTTCTTT. The full variable domain, in which reference TRBV5-5 and TRBJ1-1 provide the parts outside the CDR3, is DAGVTQSPTHLIKTRGQQVTLRCSPISGHKSVSWYQQVLGQGPQFIFQYYEKEERGRGNFPDRFSARQFPNYSSELNVNALLLGDSALYLCASSPSGAEAFFGQGTRLTVV.

In its sample, this clone was seen once. The J gene is TRBJ1-4, the V gene TRBV6-5; the D gene is possibly TRBD1 (6 bases). Germline V CDR1 and CDR2: MNHEY, SVGAGI. Between the trimmed V and J ends, which lost 6 bases and 7 bases, there was a span of 15 bases. The CDR3 spans 14 residues. The CDR3 coding sequence is TGTGCCAGCAGCGGAACAGGGATCGGTGAAAAACTGTTTTTT. Amino acids: CASSGTGIGEKLFF.

The chain carries TRBV3-1 (or the pseudogene TRBV3-2) and TRBJ1-4, with 9 nucleotides matching TRBD1. Germline trimming cut 4 bases from V and 8 bases from J; bases unmatched to any gene: 11. CDR3 length: 16 residues. Per germline, CDR1 LGHDT and CDR2 YNNKEL (reference sequence). As DNA, the CDR3 is TGTGCCAGCAGCCCCATGAAGGGACAGGGAAAGGAAAAACTGTTTTTT. Residues: CASSPMKGQGKEKLFF.

The chain links TRBV10-3 to TRBJ2-5; TRBD1 matches 7 bases. The CDR3 length is 15 residues. Trimming at V came to 2 bases and at J to 5 bases, leaving 8 bases not matched to a gene. Germline loops: CDR1 ENHRY, CDR2 SYGVKD. The CDR3 DNA reads TGTGCCATCAGTGAGCTACAGGGGCTGGGGGAGACCCAGTACTTC. As protein: CAISELQGLGETQYF.

The chain joins TRBV5-1 to TRBJ1-2; D is possibly TRBD1 (5 bases). The V gene's germline CDR1 is SGHRS and CDR2 YFSETQ. This CDR3 is 14 amino acids long. Trimming shortened V by 0 bases and J by 4 bases, and 10 bases separated the two germline ends. CDR3 protein: CASSLVGVGYGYTF. CDR3 DNA: TGCGCCAGCAGCTTGGTAGGGGTCGGCTATGGCTACACCTTC.

The chain links TRBV29-1 to TRBJ2-1, with a weak D call TRBD1 (5 bases). Between the trimmed V and J ends, which lost 5 bases and 9 bases, there was a span of 8 bases. The CDR3 length is 10 residues. CDR1 SQVTM and CDR2 ANQGSEA come from the germline V gene. CDR3 in DNA: TGCAGCGTTAGTGACAGTGAGCAGTTCTTC. Its protein product is CSVSDSEQFF.

In its sample, this clone was seen once. The chain carries TRBV7-2 and TRBJ1-2, with D unclear. This CDR3 is 16 amino acids long. The V end was cut by 4 bases, the J end by 4 bases, with 19 bases between. Germline lookup yields CDR1 SGHTA and CDR2 FQGNSA. Here the CDR3 reads CASSYQPEGSGYGYTF. CDR3 bases: TGTGCCAGCAGCTACCAACCCGAAGGAAGCGGCTATGGCTACACCTTC.

This sequence joins TRBV7-9 and TRBJ1-4; D unresolved. Trimming pared 4 bases from V and 2 bases from J, leaving 8 bases between. The CDR3 consists of 14 residues. Germline assignment: CDR1 SEHNR and CDR2 FQNEAQ (reference sequence). The DNA for the CDR3 is TGTGCCAGCAGCTCCGGGTGGACTAATGAAAAACTGTTTTTT. This codes for CASSSGWTNEKLFF.

The chain joins TRBV9 to TRBJ2-5; 12 positions match TRBD2. The germline gives CDR1 SGDLS, CDR2 YYNGEE. The CDR3 is made up of 17 amino acids. V was pared by 2 bases and J by 4 bases, with 9 bases of the junction left unmatched. Here the CDR3 reads CASSVETSGGLAETQYF. CDR3 in DNA: TGTGCCAGCAGCGTGGAAACTAGCGGGGGGCTAGCAGAGACCCAGTACTTC.

The chain carries TRBV7-2 and TRBJ2-5; 10 nucleotides agree with TRBD2. This CDR3 has 16 amino acids. J gave up 4 bases and V 2 bases, and 7 bases lay outside the gene matches. The V gene's germline CDR1 is SGHTA and CDR2 FQGNSA. The CDR3 reads CASSLRSGGAGETQYF. CDR3 bases: TGTGCCAGCAGCTTAAGGAGCGGGGGGGCCGGAGAGACCCAGTACTTC.